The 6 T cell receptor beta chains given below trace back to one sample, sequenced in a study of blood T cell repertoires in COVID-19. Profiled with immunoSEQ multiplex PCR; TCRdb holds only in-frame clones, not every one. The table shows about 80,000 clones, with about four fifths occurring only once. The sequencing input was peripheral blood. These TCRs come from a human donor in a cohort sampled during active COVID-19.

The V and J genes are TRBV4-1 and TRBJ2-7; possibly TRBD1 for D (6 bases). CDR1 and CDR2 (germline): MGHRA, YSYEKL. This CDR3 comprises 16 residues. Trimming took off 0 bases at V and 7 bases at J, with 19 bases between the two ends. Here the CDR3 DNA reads TGCGCCAGCAGCCAAGATTTCGCGGACAGCTCTCGGGAGCAGTACTTC. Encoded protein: CASSQDFADSSREQYF.

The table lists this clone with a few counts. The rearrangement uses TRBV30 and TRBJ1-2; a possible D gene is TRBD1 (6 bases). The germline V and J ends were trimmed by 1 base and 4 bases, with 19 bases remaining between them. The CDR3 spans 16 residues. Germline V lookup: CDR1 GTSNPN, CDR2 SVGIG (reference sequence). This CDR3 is CAWSGILGGVSYGYTF. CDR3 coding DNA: TGTGCCTGGAGTGGCATATTAGGGGGAGTCAGCTATGGCTACACCTTC.

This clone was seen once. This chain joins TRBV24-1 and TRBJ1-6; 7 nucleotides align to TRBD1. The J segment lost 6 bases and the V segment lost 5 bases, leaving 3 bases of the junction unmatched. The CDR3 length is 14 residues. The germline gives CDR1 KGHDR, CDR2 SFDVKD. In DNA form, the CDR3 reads TGTGCCACCAGTGGACAGGGTGTTAATTCACCCCTCCACTTT. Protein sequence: CATSGQGVNSPLHF.

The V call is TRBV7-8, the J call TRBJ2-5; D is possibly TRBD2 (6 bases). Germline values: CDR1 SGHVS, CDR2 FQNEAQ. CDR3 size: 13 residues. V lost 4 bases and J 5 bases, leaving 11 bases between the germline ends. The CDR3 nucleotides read TGTGCCAGCAGCTCAGGGACTTTGGAGACCCAGTACTTC. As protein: CASSSGTLETQYF.

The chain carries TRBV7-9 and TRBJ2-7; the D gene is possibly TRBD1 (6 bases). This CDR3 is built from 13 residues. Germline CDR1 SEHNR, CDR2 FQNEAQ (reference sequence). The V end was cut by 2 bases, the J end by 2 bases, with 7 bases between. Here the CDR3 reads CASSLKGAYEQYV. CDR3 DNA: TGTGCCAGCAGCTTAAAGGGGGCCTACGAGCAGTACGTC.

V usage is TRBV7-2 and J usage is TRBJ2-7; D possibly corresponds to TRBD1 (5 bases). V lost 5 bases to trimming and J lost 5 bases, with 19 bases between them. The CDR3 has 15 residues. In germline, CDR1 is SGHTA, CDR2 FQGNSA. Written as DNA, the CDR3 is TGTGCCAGCAGCCCCCGGGTAGCAGGGTCTAACGAGCAGTACTTC. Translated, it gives CASSPRVAGSNEQYF. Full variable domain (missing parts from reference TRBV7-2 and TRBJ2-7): GAGVSQSPSNKVTEKGKDVELRCDPISGHTALYWYRQSLGQGLEFLIYFQGNSAPDKSGLPSDRFSAERTGGSVSTLTIQRTQQEDSAVYLCASSPRVAGSNEQYFGPGTRLTVT.